This T cell receptor beta chain was identified in a study of T-cell reconstitution after alpha-beta-depleted transplantation in children. Study observations and caveats: In some patients, recipient T cells and intrathymic progenitors surviving conditioning explained high day-60 diversity. About two months after transplant, alpha-beta T cells reportedly came from several hundred expanded graft clones. Newly generated T cells supplied most T-cell counts and diversity one year post-transplant.

Many counts were recorded for this clonotype. As yet, its antigen is unknown. CDR1 and CDR2 (germline): KGHSH, LQKENI. The V and J ends lost 3 bases and 1 base respectively, with 12 bases between them. CDR3 length: 16 amino acids. The authors prepared the TCRbeta library with unique molecular identifiers. Using its own MiXCR run on the PCR reads, TCRdb lists one record per CDR3 protein. This table holds 700,000 to 850,000 distinct CDR3 sequences, 16% found once. The receptor was isolated from a male patient younger than 18 who had a stem cell transplant for acute lymphoblastic leukemia, so the T cells may come from the graft donor. Sequenced here: PBMCs, mostly from graft donor cells, sampled 360 days after TCRalphabeta/CD19-depleted stem cell transplant. The chain couples TRBV18 to TRBJ2-2, with unresolved D. CDR3 bases: TGTGCCAGCTCACCGGTACGTCTGCAGAACACCGGGGAGCTGTTTTTT. It translates to CASSPVRLQNTGELFF.